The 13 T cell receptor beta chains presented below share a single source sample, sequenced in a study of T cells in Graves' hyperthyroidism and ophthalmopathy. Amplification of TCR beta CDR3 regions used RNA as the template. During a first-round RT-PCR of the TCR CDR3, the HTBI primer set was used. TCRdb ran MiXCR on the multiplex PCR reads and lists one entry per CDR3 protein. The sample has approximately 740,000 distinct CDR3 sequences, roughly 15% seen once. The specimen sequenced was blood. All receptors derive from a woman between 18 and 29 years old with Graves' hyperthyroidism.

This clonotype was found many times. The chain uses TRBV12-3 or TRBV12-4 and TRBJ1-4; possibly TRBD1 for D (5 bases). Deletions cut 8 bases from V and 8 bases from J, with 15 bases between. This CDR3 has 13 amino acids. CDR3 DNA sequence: TGTGCCAGCGGGCTCCTGGGGGGGGAAAAACTGTTTTTT. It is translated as CASGLLGGEKLFF.

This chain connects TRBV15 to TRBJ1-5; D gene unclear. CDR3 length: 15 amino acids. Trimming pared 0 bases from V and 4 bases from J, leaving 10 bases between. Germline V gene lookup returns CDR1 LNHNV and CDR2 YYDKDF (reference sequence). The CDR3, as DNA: TGTGCCACCAGCAGAGATCGCGGGCCGAATCAGCCCCAGCATTTT. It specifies CATSRDRGPNQPQHF.

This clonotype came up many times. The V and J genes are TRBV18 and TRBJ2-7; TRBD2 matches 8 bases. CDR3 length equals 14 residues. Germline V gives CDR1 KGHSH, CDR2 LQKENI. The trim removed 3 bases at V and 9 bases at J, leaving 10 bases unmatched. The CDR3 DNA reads TGTGCCAGCTCACCGTCGGTGACTAGCGAACGGCAGTACTTC. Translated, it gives CASSPSVTSERQYF.

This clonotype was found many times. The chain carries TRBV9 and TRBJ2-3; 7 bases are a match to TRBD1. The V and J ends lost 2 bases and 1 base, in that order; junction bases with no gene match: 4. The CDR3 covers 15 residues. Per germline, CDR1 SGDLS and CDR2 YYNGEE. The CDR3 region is CASSVGQVGTDTQYF. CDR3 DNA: TGTGCCAGCAGCGTTGGACAGGTCGGCACAGATACGCAGTATTTT.

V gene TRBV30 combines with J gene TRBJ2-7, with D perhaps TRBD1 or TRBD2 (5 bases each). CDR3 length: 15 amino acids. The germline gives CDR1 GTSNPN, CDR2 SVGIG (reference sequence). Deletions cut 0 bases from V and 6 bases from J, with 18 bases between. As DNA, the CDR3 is TGTGCCTGGAGTGTACCTCCGGTCGGGACCTCCGAGCAGTACTTC. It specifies CAWSVPPVGTSEQYF.

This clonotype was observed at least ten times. CDR3 loop: CSARWQGVGYEQYF. CDR3 DNA: TGCAGTGCTAGATGGCAGGGTGTAGGGTACGAGCAGTACTTC. The chain recombines TRBV20-1 with TRBJ2-7, with a weak D call TRBD1 (5 bases). Germline V gene sequence: CDR1 DFQATT, CDR2 SNEGSKA (reference sequence). Trimming removed 2 bases from V and 4 bases from J, with 15 bases in between. The CDR3 totals 14 residues.

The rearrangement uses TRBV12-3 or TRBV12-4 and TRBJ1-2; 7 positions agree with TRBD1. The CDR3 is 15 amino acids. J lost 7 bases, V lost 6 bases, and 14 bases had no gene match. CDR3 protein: CASRPGTASSPGYTF. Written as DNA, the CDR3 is TGTGCCAGCAGACCCGGGACAGCGTCTTCCCCTGGCTACACCTTC.

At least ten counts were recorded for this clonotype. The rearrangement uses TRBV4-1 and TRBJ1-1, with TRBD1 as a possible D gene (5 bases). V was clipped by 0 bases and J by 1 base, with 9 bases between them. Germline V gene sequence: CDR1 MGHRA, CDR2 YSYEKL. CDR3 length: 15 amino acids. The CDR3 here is CASSQDRGPNTEAFF. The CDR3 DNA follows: TGCGCCAGCAGCCAAGATAGGGGCCCGAACACTGAAGCTTTCTTT.

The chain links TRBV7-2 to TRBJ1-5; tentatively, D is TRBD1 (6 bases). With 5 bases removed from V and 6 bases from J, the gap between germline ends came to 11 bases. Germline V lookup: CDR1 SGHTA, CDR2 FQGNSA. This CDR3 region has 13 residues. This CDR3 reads CTSSAGQPQPQHF. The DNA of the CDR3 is TGTACCAGCAGCGCCGGACAGCCTCAGCCCCAGCATTTT.

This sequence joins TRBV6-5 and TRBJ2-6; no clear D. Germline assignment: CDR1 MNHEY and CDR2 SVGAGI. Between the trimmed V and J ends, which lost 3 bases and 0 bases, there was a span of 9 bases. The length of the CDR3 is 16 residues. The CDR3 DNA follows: TGTGCCAGCAGTTATACCGGCCCCTCTGGGGCCAACGTCCTGACTTTC. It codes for CASSYTGPSGANVLTF.

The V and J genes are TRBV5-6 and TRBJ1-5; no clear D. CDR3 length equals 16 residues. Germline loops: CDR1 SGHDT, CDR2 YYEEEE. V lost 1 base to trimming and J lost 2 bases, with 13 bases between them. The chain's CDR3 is CASSLLGSKGNQPQHF. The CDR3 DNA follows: TGTGCCAGCAGCTTGTTGGGATCCAAGGGCAATCAGCCCCAGCATTTT. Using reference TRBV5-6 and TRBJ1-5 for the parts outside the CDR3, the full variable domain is DAGVTQSPTHLIKTRGQQVTLRCSPKSGHDTVSWYQQALGQGPQFIFQYYEEEERQRGNFPDRFSGHQFPNYSSELNVNALLLGDSALYLCASSLLGSKGNQPQHFGDGTRLSIL.

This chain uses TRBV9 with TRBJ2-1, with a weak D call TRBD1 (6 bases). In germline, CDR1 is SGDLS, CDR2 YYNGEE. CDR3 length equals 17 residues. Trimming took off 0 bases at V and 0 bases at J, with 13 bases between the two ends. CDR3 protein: CASSVEVWTASYNEQFF. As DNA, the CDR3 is TGTGCCAGCAGCGTAGAAGTCTGGACAGCCTCCTACAATGAGCAGTTCTTC. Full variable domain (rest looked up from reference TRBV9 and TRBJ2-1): DSGVTQTPKHLITATGQRVTLRCSPRSGDLSVYWYQQSLDQGLQFLIQYYNGEERAKGNILERFSAQQFPDLHSELNLSSLELGDSALYFCASSVEVWTASYNEQFFGPGTRLTVL.

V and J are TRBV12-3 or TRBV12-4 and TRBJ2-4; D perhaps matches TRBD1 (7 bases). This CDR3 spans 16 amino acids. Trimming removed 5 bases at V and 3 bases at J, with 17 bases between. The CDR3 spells CASSPQGTPGKNIQYF. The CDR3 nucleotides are TGTGCCAGCAGTCCACAGGGGACTCCGGGCAAAAACATTCAGTACTTC.